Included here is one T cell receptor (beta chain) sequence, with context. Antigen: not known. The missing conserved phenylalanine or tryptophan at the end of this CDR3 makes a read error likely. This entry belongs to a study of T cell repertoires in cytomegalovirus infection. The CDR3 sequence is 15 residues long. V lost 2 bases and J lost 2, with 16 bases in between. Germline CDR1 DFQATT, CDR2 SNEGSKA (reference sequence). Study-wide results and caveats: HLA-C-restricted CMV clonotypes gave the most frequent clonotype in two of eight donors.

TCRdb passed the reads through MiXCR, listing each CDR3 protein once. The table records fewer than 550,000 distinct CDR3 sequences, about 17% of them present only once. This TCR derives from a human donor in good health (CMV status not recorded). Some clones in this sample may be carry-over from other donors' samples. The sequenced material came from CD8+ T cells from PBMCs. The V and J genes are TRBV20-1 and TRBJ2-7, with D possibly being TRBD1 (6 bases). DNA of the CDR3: TGCAGTGCTAGAAAAGACAGGCGAAGTACCTACGAGCAGTACTTA. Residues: CSARKDRRSTYEQYL.